The sequence of this TCR beta chain was determined in a study of blood T cells in healthy people across ages. Whole-study findings and limits: Researchers said unsorted PBMCs prevented a conclusive naive versus antigen-experienced comparison. In these data, TCR beta diversity tracked strongly with naive T cell percentage.

Germline CDR1 reads GTSNPN; CDR2 reads SVGIG (reference sequence). This CDR3 comprises 11 residues. Through a sample-barcoded 5' primer and a J-beta primer mix, a second PCR was run for roughly 6 to 12 cycles. TCRdb re-analysed the 5' RACE reads in MiXCR, keeping a single row per CDR3 protein. The sample holds approximately 810,000 distinct CDR3 sequences, around 36% seen once. There are a few counts of this clonotype. Its antigen is as yet unknown. The junction differs from germline at one of its ends, possibly a read error. Approximately 9 milliliters was the volume of peripheral blood drawn from each donor.

The rearrangement links TRBV30 to TRBJ1-2; TRBD1 is a possible D gene (5 bases). The origin of this receptor is a man aged 18 to 30 in good health. The sample comprised blood. The CDR3 reads CAGRQGRGYTF. The CDR3 nucleotides read TGTGCCGGGAGGCAGGGACGTGGCTACACCTTC. The full variable domain, its missing parts supplied by reference TRBV30 and TRBJ1-2, is SQTIHQWPATLVQPVGSPLSLECTVEGTSNPNLYWYRQAAGRGLQLLFYSVGIGQISSEVPQNLSASRPQDRQFILSSKKLLLSDSGFYLCAGRQGRGYTFGSGTRLTVV.